These 10 T cell receptor beta chains originate from one sample sequenced in a study of T-cell reconstitution after alpha-beta-depleted transplantation in children. Whole-study findings and limits: T cells produced anew were the main source of T-cell counts and diversity one year after transplant.

These receptors have no known antigen. Unique molecular identifiers were incorporated into the prepared TCRbeta library. TCRdb ran MiXCR on the PCR reads and lists one entry per CDR3 protein. The table lists about 300,000 distinct CDR3 sequences, around 7.3% of them singletons. The sequencing here drew on peripheral blood, taken 360 days after TCRalphabeta/CD19-depleted stem cell transplant. The receptors come from a female patient aged 2 to 10 who had a stem cell transplant for Fanconi anemia, so the T cells may come from the graft donor.

Ten or more counts support this clonotype. This sequence joins TRBV12-3 or TRBV12-4 and TRBJ1-1; D is unclear. This CDR3 spans 13 amino acids. Deletions cut 3 bases from V and 6 bases from J, with 11 bases between. CDR3 protein: CASSLTISPEAFF. CDR3 DNA sequence: TGTGCCAGCAGTTTGACTATCTCCCCTGAAGCTTTCTTT.

The chain recombines TRBV7-9 with TRBJ2-5; TRBD1 aligns across 7 bases. The CDR3 contains 13 residues. V lost 5 bases to trimming and J lost 5 bases; unmatched junction nucleotides: 5. Germline lookup yields CDR1 SEHNR and CDR2 FQNEAQ (reference sequence). CDR3: CASSGDSLETQYF. The CDR3 region has the DNA TGTGCCAGCAGCGGGGACAGCCTGGAGACCCAGTACTTC.

The rearrangement links TRBV19 to TRBJ2-3, with 11 nucleotides matching TRBD2. CDR3 length: 15 residues. Germline V lookup: CDR1 LNHDA, CDR2 SQIVND (reference sequence). The junction had 4 bases not matched to a gene; V was cut back by 3 bases and J by 5 bases. CDR3: CASSIGLAGGDTQYF. The CDR3 nucleotides read TGTGCCAGTAGTATCGGACTAGCGGGCGGAGATACGCAGTATTTT.

This rearrangement joins TRBV7-8 to TRBJ2-7, with 9 bases fitting TRBD1. V was clipped by 3 bases and J by 4 bases; unmatched bases: 4. This CDR3 comprises 14 residues. Germline V gene sequence: CDR1 SGHVS, CDR2 FQNEAQ. This CDR3 reads CASSFGDRVYEQYF. Here the CDR3 DNA reads TGTGCCAGCAGCTTTGGGGACAGGGTTTACGAGCAGTACTTC.

This clonotype occurred many times. The V call is TRBV7-9, the J call TRBJ1-2; D remains unclear. This CDR3 has 12 amino acids. Germline V lookup: CDR1 SEHNR, CDR2 FQNEAQ (reference sequence). V was pared by 6 bases and J by 5 bases, with 10 bases between. Here the CDR3 DNA reads TGTGCCAGCAGTTTAAATCTTTATGGCTACACCTTC. It encodes CASSLNLYGYTF.

There are many counts of this clonotype. This chain joins TRBV4-3 and TRBJ2-1; no reliable D call. Germline V CDR1 and CDR2: LGHNA, YSLEER. V lost 4 bases, J lost 0 bases, and 16 bases lay in between. The CDR3 has 17 amino acids. CDR3 nucleotides: TGCGCCAGCAGCCTCAACCTACCCCGGAGCTCCTACAATGAGCAGTTCTTC. Translation: CASSLNLPRSSYNEQFF.

The chain couples TRBV27 to TRBJ2-2, with no clear D. V lost 11 bases to trimming and J lost 5 bases, with 6 bases between them. CDR3 size: 10 residues. CDR1 MNHEY and CDR2 SMNVEV come from the germline V gene (reference sequence). The DNA for the CDR3 is TGTGCCGGCTGGACCGGGGAGCTGTTTTTT. It specifies CAGWTGELFF.

The chain uses TRBV6-2 or TRBV6-3 and TRBJ2-1, with 8 bases lining up with TRBD1. Germline CDR1 and CDR2: MNHEY and SVGEGT. This CDR3 has 14 residues. The J segment lost 4 bases and the V segment lost 6 bases, leaving 5 bases of the junction unmatched. The CDR3 here is CASRLQGVYNEQFF. DNA of the CDR3: TGTGCCAGCAGGTTACAGGGGGTTTACAATGAGCAGTTCTTC.

Ten or more counts support this clonotype. The V and J genes are TRBV10-3 and TRBJ1-5; 11 bases map to TRBD1. From germline, CDR1 is ENHRY and CDR2 SYGVKD. V trimming: 6 bases; J trimming: 3 bases; junction bases outside the gene matches: 4. The CDR3 is 15 amino acids. The CDR3: CAISGTGGDNQPQHF. As DNA, the CDR3 is TGTGCCATCAGCGGGACAGGGGGTGACAATCAGCCCCAGCATTTT.

The chain employs TRBV3-1 and TRBJ2-4; maybe TRBD1 (6 bases). V was cut by 4 bases and J by 7 bases, with 8 bases left in between. Germline CDR1 reads LGHDT; CDR2 reads YNNKEL (reference sequence). This CDR3 is built from 12 residues. The CDR3 DNA follows: TGTGCCAGCAGCCCGCAGGGGAACATTCAGTACTTC. Amino acids: CASSPQGNIQYF.